This T cell receptor (beta chain) was identified during a study of T cells after posttransplantation cyclophosphamide. Control samples came 1 year after myeloablative marrow transplants with methotrexate plus calcineurin inhibitor. Concerning this clone: Its antigen is not identified.

General study results and limits: Later blood repertoires were often dominated by clones from the donor CD8+ memory compartment. Blood and skin or GI T cell repertoires showed limited TRB overlap. Recipient CMV seropositivity and CMV reactivation strongly tracked TRB clonality.

Clones were sequenced by immunoSEQ multiplex PCR, and TCRdb holds only the in-frame ones, with some missing. The top ten hold less than 2.5% of the sample, which has around 23,000 clones, 65% to 90% seen once. Germline V gene lookup returns CDR1 SEHNR and CDR2 FQNEAQ (reference sequence). There are 11 residues in the CDR3. The TCR comes from a female patient in her 30s who received an allogeneic stem cell transplant from an unrelated donor, was CMV-positive, and had acute and chronic GVHD. T cells may partly derive from the graft donor. The sample was PBMCs, taken about 400 days after allogeneic stem cell transplant with calcineurin inhibitor and methotrexate. The J gene is TRBJ2-5, the V gene TRBV7-9; a weak D match, TRBD2 (6 bases). The DNA matches TRBJ2-7 better at its end, which makes the J call doubtful. The CDR3 loop is CASGGAYEQYF. The CDR3 coding sequence is TGTGCCAGCGGCGGGGCCTACGAGCAGTACTTC.